A single T cell receptor (beta chain) is shown here with its context. The antigen is not known. This sample is drawn from a study of shared clonotypes between healthy human individuals. Overall study findings and caveats: Researchers found naive subsets generally carried larger estimated richness than memory subsets. Few donors restricted represented genetic and exposure-history diversity.

This CDR3 is 13 amino acids long. V gave up 10 bases and J gave up 1 base, with 13 bases separating them. Germline V gene sequence: CDR1 MNHNS, CDR2 SASEGT. Deep-level settings were used for running the assay. Sorted-subset replicate PCRs used 200 ng of genomic DNA. This amount corresponded to tens of thousands of T cell genomes. This table comes from immunoSEQ multiplex PCR, and its TCRdb copy is limited to in-frame clones, with some not included. This sample has over a million clones, with 70% to 80% found just once. This clonotype originated in a young man in good health. Some clones in this sample may be carry-over from other donors' samples. The rearrangement uses TRBV6-1 and TRBJ1-1; tentative D call: TRBD1 (5 bases). The sample consisted of memory CD4+ T cells from PBMCs. Indicated subset: CD45RA-negative fraction. The CDR3 DNA follows: TGTGCCACCGAGGGACTGTCGAACACTGAAGCTTTCTTT. Residues: CATEGLSNTEAFF.